In this sample, the clone carrying this T cell receptor beta chain turned up once. Its antigen is not identified. The data are from a study of T cell repertoires in cytomegalovirus infection. On the study more broadly: The authors used CMV epitopes that were HLA-C-restricted (recently identified) and HLA-B-restricted (well studied). Based on public TCR beta signatures, there were indications of CMV infection and of a matching HLA type. The study's findings and limits: The study found HLA-C-restricted CMV-specific TCR beta clonotypes dominating the ex vivo response. Cumulative frequency of public TCR beta families picked out carriers of CMV plus the relevant HLA.

The V gene's germline CDR1 is LNHDA and CDR2 SQIVND (reference sequence). This CDR3 is 12 amino acids long. Trimming stripped 5 bases from V and 11 bases from J, with 15 bases between. TCRdb re-called the reads with MiXCR, one entry per CDR3 protein. The sample holds around 99,000 distinct CDR3 sequences, around 29% seen once. This TCR derives from a human donor in good health (CMV status not recorded). Some clones in this sample may be carry-over from other donors' samples. The source was CD8+ T cells from cultured PBMCs, collected from culture after CMV antigen stimulation. V is TRBV19 and J is TRBJ1-1; maybe TRBD1 (6 bases). CDR3 amino acids: CASSQLHRDAFF. CDR3 nucleotides: TGTGCCAGTAGTCAACTTCACAGGGACGCTTTCTTT.